One and the same sample provided the 13 T cell receptor beta chains below, sequenced in a study of shared clonotypes between healthy human individuals. The table came from immunoSEQ multiplex PCR; TCRdb's copy has only in-frame clones and leaves some out. Of over a million clones in the sample, approximately 70% were seen once. Sample: memory CD4+ T cells sorted from blood. Subset denoted: CD45RA-negative fraction. These receptors all stem from a man younger than 35 in good health.

The chain carries TRBV9 and TRBJ2-1; D gene ambiguous. This CDR3 has 12 amino acids. Germline-derived CDR1 and CDR2 are SGDLS and YYNGEE. Trimming took off 4 bases at V and 7 bases at J, with 9 bases between the two ends. The CDR3 loop is CASSPTWNEQFF. CDR3 sequence (DNA): TGTGCCAGCAGCCCGACTTGGAATGAGCAGTTCTTC.

The V gene is TRBV6-6, the J gene TRBJ2-2, with 11 bases aligning to TRBD1. The CDR3 sequence is 15 residues long. From germline, CDR1 is MNHNY and CDR2 SVGAGI (reference sequence). V lost 5 bases, J lost 5 bases, and 4 bases stayed unmatched. CDR3 DNA: TGTGCCAGCAGTCTCGGACAGGGGGCGACCGGGGAGCTGTTTTTT. Protein: CASSLGQGATGELFF.

Note on this clone: Other DNA sequences from this sample encode an identical CDR3 as well. The CDR3 DNA follows: TGTGCCAGCTCACCCGGGACAGGGGGGACCTACGAGCAGTACTTC. Translation: CASSPGTGGTYEQYF. The chain couples TRBV18 to TRBJ2-7, with TRBD1 matching 11 bases. Per germline, CDR1 KGHSH and CDR2 LQKENI. This CDR3 spans 15 amino acids. Trimming took 3 bases from V and 2 from J; bases not matched to a gene: 3. The full variable domain, in which reference TRBV18 and TRBJ2-7 provide the parts outside the CDR3, is NAGVMQNPRHLVRRRGQEARLRCSPMKGHSHVYWYRQLPEEGLKFMVYLQKENIIDESGMPKERFSAEFPKEGPSILRIQQVVRGDSAAYFCASSPGTGGTYEQYFGPGTRLTVT.

The chain combines TRBV2 with TRBJ1-1; maybe TRBD1 (5 bases). CDR3 size: 14 residues. Germline V gives CDR1 SNHLY, CDR2 FYNNEI. Trimming removed 5 bases from V and 1 base from J, with 11 bases in between. CDR3 sequence: CASSLSGGNTEAFF. The CDR3, as DNA: TGTGCCAGCAGTCTAAGCGGGGGGAACACTGAAGCTTTCTTT.

This sequence joins TRBV4-3 and TRBJ1-1; D is unclear. Germline CDR1 and CDR2: LGHNA and YSLEER. V lost 0 bases, J lost 11 bases, and 13 bases lay in between. CDR3 length equals 13 residues. CDR3 region: CASSQDMGGLAFF. The CDR3 DNA reads TGCGCCAGCAGCCAAGATATGGGCGGCTTGGCTTTCTTT.

The V and J genes are TRBV7-9 and TRBJ1-2, with a possible D match to TRBD1 (5 bases). The CDR3 runs 15 residues. Trimming took off 5 bases at V and 0 bases at J, with 13 bases between the two ends. CDR1 is SEHNR, CDR2 FQNEAQ, per germline (reference sequence). DNA for the CDR3: TGTGCCAGCAGCCCACAGGACTACCCTAACTATGGCTACACCTTC. Protein product: CASSPQDYPNYGYTF.

The rearrangement uses TRBV27 and TRBJ2-1; D is tentatively TRBD1 or TRBD2 (5 bases each). The V end was cut by 5 bases, the J end by 5 bases, with 13 bases between. Germline V gives CDR1 MNHEY, CDR2 SMNVEV (reference sequence). The CDR3 sequence is 14 residues long. The CDR3 sequence: CASSHRGDNNEQFF. CDR3 DNA: TGTGCCAGCAGTCACCGGGGCGATAACAATGAGCAGTTCTTC.

V usage is TRBV2 and J usage is TRBJ2-7; the match to TRBD1 covers 8 bases. CDR3 size: 15 residues. Trimming took 6 bases from V and 2 from J; bases not matched to a gene: 9. The germline CDR1 and CDR2 sequences are SNHLY and FYNNEI. The DNA for the CDR3 is TGTGCCAGCAGCTTTTCCCGGGACAGGACCTACGAGCAGTACTTC. Translating gives CASSFSRDRTYEQYF. Together with reference TRBV2 and TRBJ2-7, the CDR3 gives the full variable domain: EPEVTQTPSHQVTQMGQEVILRCVPISNHLYFYWYRQILGQKVEFLVSFYNNEISEKSEIFDDQFSVERPDGSNFTLKIRSTKLEDSAMYFCASSFSRDRTYEQYFGPGTRLTVT.

The chain carries TRBV19 and TRBJ2-5, with 11 bases aligning to TRBD2. The CDR3 consists of 15 residues. V was pared by 4 bases and J by 4 bases, with 5 bases of the junction left unmatched. The V gene's germline CDR1 is LNHDA and CDR2 SQIVND (reference sequence). CDR3 amino acids: CASSSTSGSGETQYF. CDR3 in DNA: TGTGCCAGTAGTAGTACTAGCGGGAGTGGAGAGACCCAGTACTTC.

The genes are TRBV5-1 and TRBJ1-4, with a possible D match to TRBD1 (6 bases). The length of the CDR3 is 14 residues. From germline, CDR1 is SGHRS and CDR2 YFSETQ. V was cut by 4 bases and J by 6 bases, with 13 bases left in between. The CDR3 loop is CASSVGQSYEKLFF. CDR3 DNA: TGCGCCAGCAGCGTCGGACAGTCTTATGAAAAACTGTTTTTT. Drawing the rest from reference TRBV5-1 and TRBJ1-4, the complete variable domain is KAGVTQTPRYLIKTRGQQVTLSCSPISGHRSVSWYQQTPGQGLQFLFEYFSETQRNKGNFPGRFSGRQFSNSRSEMNVSTLELGDSALYLCASSVGQSYEKLFFGSGTQLSVL.

This chain links TRBV7-9 with TRBJ2-2; 13 bases agree with TRBD2. J was trimmed by 7 bases and V by 4 bases; bases with no gene match: 6. The length of the CDR3 is 16 residues. Per germline, CDR1 SEHNR and CDR2 FQNEAQ (reference sequence). In DNA form, the CDR3 reads TGTGCCAGCAGCTACGGACTAGCGGGGGAGAACGGGGAGCTGTTTTTT. This sequence encodes CASSYGLAGENGELFF.

The V and J genes are TRBV7-3 and TRBJ2-2; the match to TRBD2 covers 8 bases. The V and J ends lost 5 bases and 7 bases, in that order; junction bases with no gene match: 3. Germline V gives CDR1 SGHTA, CDR2 FQGTGA. This CDR3 contains 13 residues. CDR3 amino acids: CASSREGNGELFF. The CDR3 bases are TGTGCCAGCAGCCGGGAGGGGAACGGGGAGCTGTTTTTT. The complete variable domain, with remaining parts taken from reference TRBV7-3 and TRBJ2-2, reads GAGVSQTPSNKVTEKGKYVELRCDPISGHTALYWYRQSLGQGPEFLIYFQGTGAADDSGLPNDRFFAVRPEGSVSTLKIQRTERGDSAVYLCASSREGNGELFFGEGSRLTVL.

As DNA, the CDR3 is TGTGCCAGTAGTACGGCCCTGAGTGGCTACACCTTC. Its translation is CASSTALSGYTF. J is TRBJ1-2 and V is TRBV19; unclear D gene. Germline V gene sequence: CDR1 LNHDA, CDR2 SQIVND (reference sequence). This CDR3 has 12 residues. Trimming pared 4 bases from V and 7 bases from J, leaving 10 bases between.